Included here is one T cell receptor (beta chain) sequence, with context. Its antigen is not known. This table comes from immunoSEQ multiplex PCR, and its TCRdb copy is limited to in-frame clones, with some not included. This sample has some 96,000 clones, with roughly 45% found just once. CDR3 length equals 14 residues. V shed 4 bases and J shed 0 bases, with 7 bases lying between them. Germline V lookup: CDR1 GTSNPN, CDR2 SVGIG (reference sequence). This entry comes from a study of shared clonotypes between healthy human individuals. The study's findings and limits: Blood was the only sampled material, and tissue repertoires likely differ.

V and J are TRBV30 and TRBJ2-6; D call uncertain. This TCR came from a woman aged 40-49 years in good health. Some clones in this sample may be carry-over from other donors' samples. Sequenced: PBMCs. The CDR3 is CAWKWVSGANVLTF. The DNA for the CDR3 is TGTGCCTGGAAGTGGGTCTCTGGGGCCAACGTCCTGACTTTC.